A selection of T cell receptor beta chains follows, all from one sample in a study of T cells in Graves' hyperthyroidism and ophthalmopathy. TCRdb called the multiplex PCR reads again in MiXCR, with one record for every CDR3 protein. The sample yields hundreds of thousands of distinct CDR3 sequences, 11% to 15% seen once. Sequenced: blood. These receptors were taken from a woman under 30 with Graves' hyperthyroidism. CDR3s include the opening cysteine and the closing phenylalanine or tryptophan. Each record gives: clone size, D gene, V gene, J gene, CDR3 protein, CDR3 DNA. D genes are given only for firm matches. Not every row has a clone size; where given, it reads once, few, many or a size class.

many	NA	TRBV7-3	TRBJ2-5	CASSLSRAPQETQYF	TGTGCCAGCAGCTTAAGCCGGGCTCCACAAGAGACCCAGTACTTC
many	TRBD2	TRBV20-1	TRBJ2-7	CSAYEGTSIRNEQYF	TGCAGTGCTTACGAGGGGACTAGCATTCGGAACGAGCAGTACTTC
many	TRBD2	TRBV6-2/TRBV6-3	TRBJ2-3	CASSYSSSGRSADTQYF	TGTGCCAGCAGTTACTCTTCTAGCGGGAGGTCTGCAGATACGCAGTATTTT
few	TRBD2	TRBV20-1	TRBJ2-5	CSASLTSGQETQYF	TGCAGTGCTAGTCTGACTAGCGGCCAAGAGACCCAGTACTTC
few	TRBD1	TRBV24-1	TRBJ2-1	CATSDWTGWDNEQFF	TGTGCCACCAGTGATTGGACAGGGTGGGACAATGAGCAGTTCTTC
many	TRBD2	TRBV20-1	TRBJ2-3	CSAYLSGGGDTQYF	TGCAGTGCTTACCTTAGCGGGGGTGGAGATACGCAGTATTTT
many	NA	TRBV6-1	TRBJ1-1	CASSEAIGSDSNTEAFF	TGTGCCAGCAGTGAAGCGATAGGTTCGGACAGCAACACTGAAGCTTTCTTT
few	NA	TRBV6-2/TRBV6-3	TRBJ2-7	CASTTFLGSDEQYF	TGTGCCAGCACCACCTTCCTCGGGAGTGACGAGCAGTACTTC
NA	NA	TRBV5-5	TRBJ1-1	CASSLEWVNTEAFF	TGTGCCAGCAGCTTGGAATGGGTTAACACTGAAGCTTTCTTT
many	NA	TRBV5-1	TRBJ2-6	CASSRFSGANVLTF	TGCGCCAGCAGTCGCTTCTCTGGGGCCAACGTCCTGACTTTC
many	NA	TRBV2	TRBJ2-1	CASSGVRGLYNEQFF	TGTGCCAGCAGTGGGGTGAGGGGCTTGTACAATGAGCAGTTCTTC
many	NA	TRBV30	TRBJ1-1	CAWSVGNFISGAFF	TGTGCCTGGAGTGTGGGGAATTTCATCTCGGGCGCTTTCTTT
many	NA	TRBV30	TRBJ1-4	CAWSPSGEKLFF	TGTGCCTGGAGCCCATCGGGTGAAAAACTGTTTTTT
many	NA	TRBV28	TRBJ2-4	CASSPREAKNIQYF	TGTGCCAGCAGTCCCCGGGAAGCCAAAAACATTCAGTACTTC
few	TRBD2	TRBV3-1	TRBJ2-2	CASSQAPSGITGELFF	TGTGCCAGCAGCCAAGCCCCTAGCGGGATTACCGGGGAGCTGTTTTTT
many	TRBD1	TRBV27	TRBJ2-7	CASSSGQATYEQYF	TGTGCCAGCAGTTCTGGACAGGCCACCTACGAGCAGTACTTC
NA	NA	TRBV10-3	TRBJ2-7	CAISEPDSNEQYF	TGTGCCATCAGTGAGCCCGACAGTAACGAGCAGTACTTC
many	TRBD2	TRBV7-9	TRBJ2-1	CASSSRDYYEQFF	TGTGCCAGCAGCTCCCGGGACTACTATGAGCAGTTCTTC
many	NA	TRBV29-1	TRBJ2-7	CSVGEQGYEQYF	TGCAGCGTTGGGGAACAGGGATACGAGCAGTACTTC
many	NA	TRBV13	TRBJ2-5	CASSLVFSPKTQYF	TGTGCCAGCAGCTTAGTTTTCTCTCCGAAGACCCAGTACTTC
many	TRBD1	TRBV6-6	TRBJ2-5	CASSYRTGSGWETQYF	TGTGCCAGCAGTTACCGGACAGGGTCTGGATGGGAGACCCAGTACTTC
many	NA	TRBV20-1	TRBJ2-7	CSARGMRESYEQYF	TGCAGTGCTAGAGGTATGCGGGAATCCTACGAGCAGTACTTC
many	NA	TRBV28	TRBJ1-1	CASSSPLDSGGTEAFF	TGTGCCAGCAGTTCCCCACTGGACAGCGGGGGAACTGAAGCTTTCTTT
NA	NA	TRBV4-2	TRBJ2-1	CASSQAPRQKRANEQFF	TGTGCCAGCAGCCAAGCGCCCCGACAGAAAAGGGCCAATGAGCAGTTCTTC
many	NA	TRBV28	TRBJ2-7	CASSLRPRRHEQYF	TGTGCCAGCAGTCTACGGCCACGGCGCCACGAGCAGTACTTC
NA	NA	TRBV27	TRBJ2-1	CASSLIAVSYNEQFF	TGTGCCAGCAGTTTAATTGCGGTCTCCTACAATGAGCAGTTCTTC
many	TRBD1	TRBV7-6	TRBJ2-2	CASSLGQGAGELFF	TGTGCCAGCAGCTTGGGACAGGGGGCCGGGGAGCTGTTTTTT
few	TRBD2	TRBV27	TRBJ2-1	CASRGLAGDYNEQFF	TGTGCCAGCAGGGGACTAGCGGGAGACTACAATGAGCAGTTCTTC